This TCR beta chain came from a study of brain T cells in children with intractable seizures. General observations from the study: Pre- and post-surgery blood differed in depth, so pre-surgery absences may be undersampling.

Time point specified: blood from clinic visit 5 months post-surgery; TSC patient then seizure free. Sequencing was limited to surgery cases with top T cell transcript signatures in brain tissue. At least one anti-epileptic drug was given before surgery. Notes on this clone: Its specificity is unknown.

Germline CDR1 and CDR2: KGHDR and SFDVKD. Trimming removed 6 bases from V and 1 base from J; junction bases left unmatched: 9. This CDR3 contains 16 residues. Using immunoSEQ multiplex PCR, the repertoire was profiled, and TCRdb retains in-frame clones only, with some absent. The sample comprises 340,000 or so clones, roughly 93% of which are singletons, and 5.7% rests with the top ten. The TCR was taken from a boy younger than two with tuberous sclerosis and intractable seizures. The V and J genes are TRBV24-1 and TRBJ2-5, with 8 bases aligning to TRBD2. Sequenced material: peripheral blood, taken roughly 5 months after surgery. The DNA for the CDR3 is TGTGCCACCAGTACAGGGATAGCGGGGCTCCAAGAGACCCAGTACTTC. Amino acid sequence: CATSTGIAGLQETQYF.